This T cell receptor beta chain emerged from a study of blood T cell repertoires in COVID-19. Study summary: Spain, Italy and the United States supplied samples that represented acute and convalescent COVID-19. Sources were T cells, B-cell-depleted T cells, or PBMCs; the material itself was cDNA or gDNA.

Per the study methods: Amplification of reference gene primers provided the estimated nucleated cell counts. The protocol was immunoSEQ multiplex PCR, while the TCRdb copy is restricted to in-frame clones and leaves out a portion. That table supplies the V and J calls and clone size; D and trimming were determined from the DNA. The top ten clones hold less than 9.5% of a sample with about 140,000 clones, approximately 83% of them seen once. This clone has only one observation. The CDR3 loop spans 15 amino acids. Germline V gene data show CDR1 as SEHNR and CDR2 as FQNEAQ (reference sequence). Deletions cut 5 bases from V and 7 bases from J, with 21 bases between.

The sequenced sample consisted of peripheral blood. The chain carries TRBV7-9 and TRBJ2-7; tentatively, D is TRBD1 (6 bases). The receptor's source is a human donor in a cohort sampled during active COVID-19. The CDR3 region is CASSQPRPSRGEQYF. In DNA, the CDR3 is TGTGCCAGCAGCCAGCCTAGGCCTAGCAGGGGAGAGCAGTACTTC.